The 6 T cell receptor beta chains given below trace back to one sample, sequenced in a study of blood T cells in healthy people across ages (dated by TCRdb to between 2015 and 2016). The library relied on 5' RACE. The listed sequencing device is Illumina HiSeq 2500. A second roughly 6 to 12 cycle PCR used a sample-barcoded 5' primer and a J-beta primer mix. TCRdb took the public reads, trimmed them with fastp at Q25, ran MiXCR for clone calling and kept in-frame beta chains. Duplicate CDR3 protein sequences are folded into a single record with the most common DNA and genes. For this sample there are about 970,000 distinct CDR3 sequences; roughly 51% appear just once. The leading ten clones occupy over 20% of the sample. Sequenced: blood. Source of these receptors: a woman aged 60-75 years in good health.

The chain employs TRBV10-3 and TRBJ2-7, with D perhaps TRBD1 (6 bases). Germline-derived CDR1 and CDR2 are ENHRY and SYGVKD. V lost 9 bases, J lost 0 bases, and 9 bases lay in between. This CDR3 is 12 amino acids long. Here the CDR3 DNA reads TGTGCCATTGGACAGTCCTCCTACGAGCAGTACTTC. This sequence encodes CAIGQSSYEQYF.

CDR3 residues: CSLGQENSNEQYF. CDR3 nucleotides: TGCAGTTTGGGACAGGAGAATTCCAACGAGCAGTACTTC. V and J are TRBV20-1 and TRBJ2-7; 8 nucleotides match TRBD1. V shed 8 bases, J shed 5 bases, and the junction held 11 bases outside the gene matches. Germline V gene data show CDR1 as DFQATT and CDR2 as SNEGSKA (reference sequence). This CDR3 comprises 13 residues.

The chain is built from TRBV6-1 and TRBJ1-1; D gene unclear. This CDR3 has 14 residues. Germline V CDR1 and CDR2: MNHNS, SASEGT. The V and J ends lost 1 base and 4 bases respectively, with 10 bases between them. The chain's CDR3 is CASSEGFRSTEAFF. The CDR3 DNA reads TGTGCCAGCAGTGAAGGGTTCAGGAGCACTGAAGCTTTCTTT.

This clonotype has at least ten counts. The gene calls are TRBV28 and TRBJ2-5, with D hard to call. Per the germline V gene, CDR1 is MDHEN and CDR2 is SYDVKM. V was clipped by 10 bases and J by 9 bases, with 12 bases between them. This CDR3 is built from 10 residues. This chain's CDR3 is CATGGRAQYF. As DNA, the CDR3 is TGTGCCACAGGCGGTCGGGCCCAGTACTTC. The full variable domain, completed using reference TRBV28 and TRBJ2-5, is DVKVTQSSRYLVKRTGEKVFLECVQDMDHENMFWYRQDPGLGLRLIYFSYDVKMKEKGDIPEGYSVSREKKERFSLILESASTNQTSMYLCATGGRAQYFGPGTRLLVL.

This chain connects TRBV28 to TRBJ1-5; 8 bases match TRBD1. Trimming took 6 bases from V and 4 from J; bases not matched to a gene: 5. CDR1 and CDR2 from the germline V gene are MDHEN and SYDVKM. The CDR3 runs to 14 residues. The CDR3 is CASRTWTGNQPQHF. CDR3 nucleotides: TGTGCCAGCAGAACTTGGACAGGGAATCAGCCCCAGCATTTT.

The table lists this clonotype with a few counts. The chain has TRBV29-1 and TRBJ2-3; 10 bases agree with TRBD1. Germline loops: CDR1 SQVTM, CDR2 ANQGSEA. V lost 5 bases and J lost 5; bases outside the gene matches: 4. CDR3 length equals 13 residues. The CDR3 DNA is TGCAGCGTTAGGACAGGGGGTAGAGATACGCAGTATTTT. Residues: CSVRTGGRDTQYF.